This TCR beta chain was identified during a study of T cells in Graves' hyperthyroidism and ophthalmopathy. Hyperthyroidism in the patients, aged 18 to 65, was newly diagnosed and under 2 months in duration. The PBMCs were taken from 10 ml of fresh peripheral blood. Using RNA transcripts as the source, TCR beta CDR3 regions were amplified. During a first-round RT-PCR of the TCR CDR3, the HTBI primer set was used. One entry per CDR3 protein, called by TCRdb with MiXCR from the multiplex PCR reads. The sample gives about 720,000 distinct CDR3 sequences, about a sixth of which show up once; around 7.7% is in the top ten. There are many counts of this clonotype. The TCR comes from a man aged 18 to 29 with Graves' hyperthyroidism. The sequencing sample was made of blood.

CDR3 protein: CASSGTSGYQETQYF. The CDR3 coding sequence is TGTGCCAGCTCCGGGACTAGCGGGTACCAAGAGACCCAGTACTTC. The chain recombines TRBV2 with TRBJ2-5; 12 bases are shared with TRBD2. CDR1 is SNHLY and CDR2 is FYNNEI in the germline V gene. After removal of 8 bases from V and 0 bases from J, the junction contained 4 bases not matched to a gene. The CDR3 spans 15 residues.